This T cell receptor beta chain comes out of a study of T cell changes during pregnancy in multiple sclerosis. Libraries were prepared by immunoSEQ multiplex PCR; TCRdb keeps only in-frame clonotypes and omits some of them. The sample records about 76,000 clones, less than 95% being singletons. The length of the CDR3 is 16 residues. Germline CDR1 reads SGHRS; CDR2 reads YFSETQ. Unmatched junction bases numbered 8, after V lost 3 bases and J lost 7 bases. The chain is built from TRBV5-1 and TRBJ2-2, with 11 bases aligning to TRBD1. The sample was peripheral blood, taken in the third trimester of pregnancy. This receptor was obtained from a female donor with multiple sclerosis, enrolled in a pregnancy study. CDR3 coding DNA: TGCGCCAGCAGCTCAGGACAGGGGGCTAGGGACGGGGAGCTGTTTTTT. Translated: CASSSGQGARDGELFF.